The 5 T cell receptor beta chains below were found in one sample sequenced in a study of memory CD4+ T cells and cytomegalovirus serostatus. The sort gate was single viable CD3+CD4+CD8-CD45RO+ cells for memory CD4+ T cells. The repertoire was sequenced with immunoSEQ multiplex PCR; TCRdb's copy has only in-frame clones and lacks some. The sample shows tens of thousands of clones, roughly 80% of them seen only once. Sequencing was carried out using memory CD4+ T cells from blood. Receptors originate from an adult in good health and CMV-seronegative.

This chain uses TRBV30 with TRBJ1-2; D is unclear. The length of the CDR3 is 12 residues. Germline V CDR1 and CDR2: GTSNPN, SVGIG (reference sequence). Trimming took 5 bases from V and 1 from J, leaving 8 bases between them. The CDR3 sequence is CAWRTGNYGYTF. For the CDR3, the DNA is TGTGCCTGGCGGACGGGTAACTATGGCTACACCTTC. The full variable domain, completed using reference TRBV30 and TRBJ1-2, is SQTIHQWPATLVQPVGSPLSLECTVEGTSNPNLYWYRQAAGRGLQLLFYSVGIGQISSEVPQNLSASRPQDRQFILSSKKLLLSDSGFYLCAWRTGNYGYTFGSGTRLTVV.

The CDR3 loop is CASSQVVLAGSYNEQFF. As DNA, the CDR3 is TGCGCCAGCAGCCAAGTTGTCTTAGCGGGGTCCTACAATGAGCAGTTCTTC. The gene calls are TRBV4-3 and TRBJ2-1; TRBD2 agrees at 8 bases. The CDR3 is made up of 17 amino acids. The J segment lost 1 base and the V segment lost 1 base, leaving 6 bases of the junction unmatched. Germline loops: CDR1 LGHNA, CDR2 YSLEER.

This chain joins TRBV5-1 and TRBJ2-7; D may be TRBD1 (6 bases). The germline V and J ends were trimmed by 3 bases and 5 bases, with 15 bases remaining between them. The germline V gene has CDR1 SGHRS and CDR2 YFSETQ. The CDR3 consists of 14 residues. The CDR3 bases are TGCGCCAGCAGCTACGAACAGGGTAGGGACGAGCAGTACTTC. Translation: CASSYEQGRDEQYF.

The chain combines TRBV7-2 with TRBJ2-5; D unclear. Germline V gene lookup returns CDR1 SGHTA and CDR2 FQGNSA. V lost 2 bases to trimming and J lost 5 bases, with 9 bases between them. CDR3 length: 13 amino acids. The chain's CDR3 is CASSLFSQETQYF. In DNA, the CDR3 is TGTGCCAGCAGCTTATTCAGTCAGGAGACCCAGTACTTC.

The chain employs TRBV2 and TRBJ1-2; possibly TRBD1 for D (5 bases). CDR1 is SNHLY, CDR2 FYNNEI, per germline. V shed 7 bases and J shed 4 bases, with 10 bases lying between them. This CDR3 has 12 residues. The chain's CDR3 is CASTLDSYGYTF. The DNA of the CDR3 is TGTGCCAGCACCCTTGACAGCTATGGCTACACCTTC.